The next 23 T cell receptor beta chains were all read from a single sample in a study of blood T cell repertoires in COVID-19. TCRdb keeps only in-frame clones here, not all; method: immunoSEQ multiplex PCR. This table holds around 330,000 clones, around 87% found once. The specimen was peripheral blood. The receptors derive from a woman aged 45 to 65 with active or convalescent COVID-19.

This chain connects TRBV7-9 to TRBJ2-1; a possible D gene is TRBD2 (5 bases). Germline-derived CDR1 and CDR2 are SEHNR and FQNEAQ (reference sequence). Trimming pared 4 bases from V and 2 bases from J, leaving 12 bases between. This CDR3 has 15 amino acids. The chain's CDR3 is CASSSTQTTYNEQFF. CDR3 DNA: TGTGCCAGCAGCTCTACCCAGACTACCTACAATGAGCAGTTCTTC.

The J gene is TRBJ2-7, the V gene TRBV6-2 or TRBV6-3, with D possibly matching TRBD2 (6 bases). The germline V and J ends were trimmed by 6 bases and 3 bases, with 12 bases remaining between them. Per germline, CDR1 MNHEY and CDR2 SVGEGT. The CDR3 extends over 13 amino acids. The CDR3 nucleotides read TGTGCCAGCAGCCGAGGAGGGATCTACGAGCAGTACTTC. Translating gives CASSRGGIYEQYF.

The rearrangement uses TRBV30 and TRBJ1-6, with TRBD1 matching over 8 bases. In germline, CDR1 is GTSNPN, CDR2 SVGIG (reference sequence). The trim removed 7 bases at V and 10 bases at J, leaving 6 bases unmatched. This CDR3 is built from 12 residues. CDR3 coding DNA: TGTGCCTCCCGGACAGGGAACTCACCCCTCCACTTT. This translates into CASRTGNSPLHF. Together with reference TRBV30 and TRBJ1-6, the CDR3 gives the full variable domain: SQTIHQWPATLVQPVGSPLSLECTVEGTSNPNLYWYRQAAGRGLQLLFYSVGIGQISSEVPQNLSASRPQDRQFILSSKKLLLSDSGFYLCASRTGNSPLHFGNGTRLTVT.

The V and J genes are TRBV15 and TRBJ2-5; 7 positions match TRBD1. After removal of 2 bases from V and 6 bases from J, the junction contained 6 bases not matched to a gene. Germline CDR1 LNHNV, CDR2 YYDKDF (reference sequence). The CDR3 length is 14 residues. CDR3 region: CATSRTGVGQTQYF. The CDR3 bases are TGTGCCACCAGCAGAACAGGGGTGGGGCAGACCCAGTACTTC.

The CDR3 region is CASSLDYMNEQFF. CDR3 coding DNA: TGTGCCAGCAGTTTAGACTATATGAATGAGCAGTTCTTC. V and J are TRBV12-3 or TRBV12-4 and TRBJ2-1; no definite D call. This CDR3 has 13 amino acids. Trimming removed 1 base from V and 7 bases from J, with 8 bases in between.

This sequence joins TRBV5-1 and TRBJ1-1, with TRBD1 matching over 10 bases. V dropped 0 bases and J dropped 5; count of bases not matched to a gene: 7. The CDR3 is 16 residues long. Germline CDR1 and CDR2: SGHRS and YFSETQ. CDR3 loop: CASSLARTGGETEAFF. CDR3 coding DNA: TGCGCCAGCAGCTTGGCCCGGACAGGGGGTGAAACTGAAGCTTTCTTT.

The chain combines TRBV19 with TRBJ1-6, with TRBD1 identical over 8 bases. This CDR3 contains 15 residues. Germline lookup yields CDR1 LNHDA and CDR2 SQIVND (reference sequence). The V and J ends lost 9 bases and 7 bases, in that order; junction bases with no gene match: 11. In nucleotides, the CDR3 is TGTGCCAGCAGCATGGGGGACAGGATCAATTCACCCCTCCACTTT. It specifies CASSMGDRINSPLHF.

The chain is built from TRBV7-2 and TRBJ2-5; perhaps TRBD1 as D (6 bases). The germline CDR1 and CDR2 sequences are SGHTA and FQGNSA. Between the trimmed V and J ends, which lost 2 bases and 7 bases, there was a span of 23 bases. The CDR3 is 17 amino acids. The CDR3 sequence is CASSLLSVRGPGRTQYF. CDR3 nucleotides: TGTGCCAGCAGCTTATTATCCGTCAGGGGCCCAGGAAGGACCCAGTACTTC.

The chain joins TRBV7-8 to TRBJ2-2; D might be TRBD1 (7 bases). Per the germline V gene, CDR1 is SGHVS and CDR2 is FQNEAQ. Trimming pared 2 bases from V and 2 bases from J, leaving 18 bases between. The CDR3 extends over 18 amino acids. CDR3 DNA sequence: TGTGCCAGCAGCTTAAGGGACCTCAGGGGGACTAACACCGGGGAGCTGTTTTTT. Encoded protein: CASSLRDLRGTNTGELFF.

The V call is TRBV18, the J call TRBJ1-4, with D tentatively TRBD1 (6 bases). Germline CDR1 and CDR2: KGHSH and LQKENI. Trimming removed 4 bases from V and 7 bases from J, with 16 bases in between. The CDR3 sequence is 15 residues long. In DNA, the CDR3 is TGTGCCAGCTCACGGACACAGGGACGGTTTGAAAAACTGTTTTTT. This translates into CASSRTQGRFEKLFF.

The genes are TRBV27 and TRBJ2-7, with D possibly TRBD2 on 5 matching bases. Germline V lookup: CDR1 MNHEY, CDR2 SMNVEV (reference sequence). The CDR3 runs to 15 residues. Trimming took off 3 bases at V and 2 bases at J, with 14 bases between the two ends. The CDR3 loop reads CASSFPNGGTYEQYF. Written as DNA, the CDR3 is TGTGCCAGCAGTTTCCCAAACGGAGGAACCTACGAGCAGTACTTC.

The rearrangement uses TRBV11-3 and TRBJ2-1; D is possibly TRBD2 (5 bases). The V gene's germline CDR1 is SGHNT and CDR2 YENEEA. CDR3 length: 14 residues. V lost 1 base to trimming and J lost 6 bases, with 10 bases between them. The CDR3 nucleotides read TGTGCCAGCAGCTTAGTGTCGGGGATCAATGAGCAGTTCTTC. Encoded protein: CASSLVSGINEQFF.

The chain has TRBV30 and TRBJ1-6; TRBD1 matches at 8 bases. Germline loops: CDR1 GTSNPN, CDR2 SVGIG (reference sequence). J was trimmed by 9 bases and V by 6 bases; bases with no gene match: 7. The CDR3 is made up of 13 amino acids. CDR3 DNA: TGTGCCTGCCCCCGGACAGGGACTTCACCCCTCCACTTT. The encoded protein is CACPRTGTSPLHF.

This clone was detected only a few times. The J gene is TRBJ2-3, the V gene TRBV28, with D tentatively TRBD2 (6 bases). This CDR3 spans 14 amino acids. With 3 bases removed from V and 6 bases from J, the gap between germline ends came to 13 bases. The germline V gene has CDR1 MDHEN and CDR2 SYDVKM. The CDR3 coding sequence is TGTGCCAGCAGTTTCGTCGCGGGGCACGATACGCAGTATTTT. Encoded protein: CASSFVAGHDTQYF. The whole variable domain, remainder taken from reference TRBV28 and TRBJ2-3, is DVKVTQSSRYLVKRTGEKVFLECVQDMDHENMFWYRQDPGLGLRLIYFSYDVKMKEKGDIPEGYSVSREKKERFSLILESASTNQTSMYLCASSFVAGHDTQYFGPGTRLTVL.

The chain uses TRBV5-1 and TRBJ2-1, with 8 bases that match TRBD2. V was clipped by 1 base and J by 2 bases; unmatched bases: 2. Germline V gene data show CDR1 as SGHRS and CDR2 as YFSETQ. The CDR3 has 15 amino acids. The CDR3 DNA is TGCGCCAGCAGCTTGACTAGCGGAGCCTACAATGAGCAGTTCTTC. Translation: CASSLTSGAYNEQFF.

This sequence joins TRBV6-5 and TRBJ1-2; 9 bases are shared with TRBD1. Germline CDR1 is MNHEY and CDR2 is SVGAGI. V dropped 7 bases and J dropped 1; count of bases not matched to a gene: 7. The CDR3 contains 15 residues. The CDR3 sequence: CASTTGDRVNYGYTF. The CDR3 DNA is TGTGCCAGCACCACGGGGGACAGGGTTAACTATGGCTACACCTTC.

Of note for this clone: A junction boundary mismatches the germline segment, possibly from a read error. The J gene is TRBJ2-7, the V gene TRBV5-4; 7 bases agree with TRBD2. CDR1 is SGHNT, CDR2 YYREEE, per germline (reference sequence). This CDR3 region has 14 residues. The CDR3 nucleotides are TGTGCCAGCAGCGCAACGACTAGCTCCCACGAGCAGTACTTC. This gives the protein CASSATTSSHEQYF.

The gene calls are TRBV5-1 and TRBJ2-2, with TRBD1 matching 7 bases. This CDR3 comprises 18 residues. CDR1 and CDR2 from the germline V gene are SGHRS and YFSETQ. V lost 4 bases, J lost 2 bases, and 14 bases stayed unmatched. The CDR3 sequence: CASSVLGGQGVNTGELFF. The CDR3 DNA is TGCGCCAGCAGCGTACTAGGGGGCCAGGGGGTCAACACCGGGGAGCTGTTTTTT.

This sequence joins TRBV6-5 and TRBJ1-4; D is unresolved. Germline V gene data show CDR1 as MNHEY and CDR2 as SVGAGI. CDR3 length: 11 amino acids. Trimming took off 6 bases at V and 4 bases at J, with 3 bases between the two ends. The CDR3 DNA follows: TGTGCCAGCAGCCATAATGAAAAACTGTTTTTT. As protein: CASSHNEKLFF.

This clone was found once. The chain is built from TRBV12-2 and TRBJ2-2; whether TRBD1, the table's D call, matches the DNA was not checked. TRBV12-2 is reported as a pseudogene. This CDR3 contains 14 residues. In nucleotides, the CDR3 is TGTGCAAGTCGCCCCGACAGGGATACCGGGGAGCTGTTTTTT. Translation gives CASRPDRDTGELFF.

The chain has TRBV15 and TRBJ2-5; 11 nucleotides agree with TRBD2. J gave up 4 bases and V 3 bases, and 1 base lay outside the gene matches. Germline V gene data show CDR1 as LNHNV and CDR2 as YYDKDF (reference sequence). The CDR3 spans 14 residues. The DNA of the CDR3 is TGTGCCACCAGCAGGGGACTAGCGGTAGAGACCCAGTACTTC. Amino acid sequence: CATSRGLAVETQYF.

This clone showed up many times. The rearrangement links TRBV19 to TRBJ2-7, with 8 bases matching TRBD1. The CDR3 totals 15 residues. The V and J ends lost 6 bases and 2 bases, in that order; junction bases with no gene match: 9. Germline CDR1 and CDR2: LNHDA and SQIVND (reference sequence). In nucleotides, the CDR3 is TGTGCCAGTAGCTTTACGGGACAGGCGACCTACGAGCAGTACTTC. Amino acids: CASSFTGQATYEQYF. Based on the CDR3 plus reference TRBV19 and TRBJ2-7, the full variable domain is DGGITQSPKYLFRKEGQNVTLSCEQNLNHDAMYWYRQDPGQGLRLIYYSQIVNDFQKGDIAEGYSVSREKKESFPLTVTSAQKNPTAFYLCASSFTGQATYEQYFGPGTRLTVT.

The chain joins TRBV7-9 to TRBJ1-1, with no clear D. CDR1 is SEHNR and CDR2 is FQNEAQ in the germline V gene (reference sequence). Trimming took off 3 bases at V and 1 base at J, with 6 bases between the two ends. This CDR3 is built from 13 residues. CDR3 nucleotides: TGTGCCAGCAGCTTGAGGTCGAACACTGAAGCTTTCTTT. Translation: CASSLRSNTEAFF.